The clone carrying this T cell receptor (beta chain) was found a few times. Its antigen is as yet unknown. All of the isolated RNA was reverse transcribed, so expressed TCRB transcripts were sequenced. Here immunoSEQ multiplex PCR was the method, and the copy in TCRdb shows in-frame clones only, minus some. The sample lists more than 100,000 clones, approximately 16% occurring once. This sample was taken from a study of beta chain features in type 1 diabetes. Regarding the study as a whole: Fewer insertions but more deletions were seen at VDJ junctions in type 1 diabetes patients. TCRB CDR3s from Type 1 diabetes patients were moderately but significantly shorter in all four CD4+ subsets.

Sequencing was performed on central memory CD4+ T cells from blood. The receptor was derived from a man younger than 40 with type 1 diabetes.

The CDR3 DNA follows: TGCGCCAGCAGCTCTTGGGCCAAGCAAGAGACCCAGTACTTC. This gives the protein CASSSWAKQETQYF. The chain carries TRBV5-1 and TRBJ2-5, with D unclear. Germline values: CDR1 SGHRS, CDR2 YFSETQ. This CDR3 spans 14 amino acids. Trimming took off 3 bases at V and 2 bases at J, with 11 bases between the two ends.